This T cell receptor beta chain stems from a study of blood T cell repertoires in COVID-19. On the study more broadly: Material from acute and convalescent COVID-19 was sourced from the United States, Italy and Spain. The cDNA or gDNA used as material had been derived from T cells, B-cell-depleted T cells, or PBMCs.

Here immunoSEQ multiplex PCR was the method, and the copy in TCRdb shows in-frame clones only, minus some. The table includes about 670,000 clones, approximately 90% detected once. This TCR was recovered from a woman under 30 with acute or convalescent COVID-19. The sequenced sample consisted of peripheral blood.

Written as DNA, the CDR3 is TGTGCCAGTAACCTGGACAGATCCTATGGCTACACCTTC. Its translation is CASNLDRSYGYTF. The chain has TRBV19 and TRBJ1-2, with D possibly being TRBD1 (6 bases). The CDR3 covers 13 residues. With 7 bases removed from V and 4 bases from J, the gap between germline ends came to 13 bases. CDR1 is LNHDA, CDR2 SQIVND, per germline (reference sequence).